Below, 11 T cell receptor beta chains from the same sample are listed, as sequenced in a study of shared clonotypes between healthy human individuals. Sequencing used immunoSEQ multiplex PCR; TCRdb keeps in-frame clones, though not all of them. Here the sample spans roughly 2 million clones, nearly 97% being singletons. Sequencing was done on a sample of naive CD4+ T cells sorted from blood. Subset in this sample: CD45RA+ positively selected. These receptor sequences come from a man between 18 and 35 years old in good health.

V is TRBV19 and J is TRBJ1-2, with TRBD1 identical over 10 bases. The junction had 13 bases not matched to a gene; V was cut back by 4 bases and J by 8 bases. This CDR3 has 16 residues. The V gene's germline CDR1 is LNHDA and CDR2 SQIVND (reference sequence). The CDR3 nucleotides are TGTGCCAGTAGTAACCTAGACAGGGGGCGTTTGGCCGGCTACACCTTC. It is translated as CASSNLDRGRLAGYTF.

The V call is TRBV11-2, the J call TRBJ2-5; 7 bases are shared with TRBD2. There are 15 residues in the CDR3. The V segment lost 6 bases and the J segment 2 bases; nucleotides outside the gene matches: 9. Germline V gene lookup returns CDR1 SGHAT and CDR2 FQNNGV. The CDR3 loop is CASSLSGSRQETQYF. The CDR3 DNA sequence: TGTGCCAGCAGTCTTAGCGGGTCTCGTCAAGAGACCCAGTACTTC.

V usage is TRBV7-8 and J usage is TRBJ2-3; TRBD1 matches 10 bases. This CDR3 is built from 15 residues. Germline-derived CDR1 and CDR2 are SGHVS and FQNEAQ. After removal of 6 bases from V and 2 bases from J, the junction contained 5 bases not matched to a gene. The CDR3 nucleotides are TGTGCCAGCAGACTGACAGGGGGCGACACAGATACGCAGTATTTT. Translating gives CASRLTGGDTDTQYF.

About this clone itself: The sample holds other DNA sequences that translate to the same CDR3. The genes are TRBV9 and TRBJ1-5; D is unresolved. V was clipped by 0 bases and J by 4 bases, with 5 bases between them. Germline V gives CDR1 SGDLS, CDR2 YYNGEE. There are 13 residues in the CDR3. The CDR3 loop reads CASSVGANQPQHF. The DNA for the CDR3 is TGTGCCAGCAGCGTAGGGGCAAATCAGCCCCAGCATTTT.

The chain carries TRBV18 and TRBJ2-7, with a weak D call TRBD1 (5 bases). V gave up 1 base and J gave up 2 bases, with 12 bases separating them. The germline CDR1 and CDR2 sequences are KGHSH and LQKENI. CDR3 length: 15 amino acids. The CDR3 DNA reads TGTGCCAGCTCACCACGAGCAGGGTCCCCCTACGAGCAGTACTTC. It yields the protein CASSPRAGSPYEQYF. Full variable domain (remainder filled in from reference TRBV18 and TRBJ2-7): NAGVMQNPRHLVRRRGQEARLRCSPMKGHSHVYWYRQLPEEGLKFMVYLQKENIIDESGMPKERFSAEFPKEGPSILRIQQVVRGDSAAYFCASSPRAGSPYEQYFGPGTRLTVT.

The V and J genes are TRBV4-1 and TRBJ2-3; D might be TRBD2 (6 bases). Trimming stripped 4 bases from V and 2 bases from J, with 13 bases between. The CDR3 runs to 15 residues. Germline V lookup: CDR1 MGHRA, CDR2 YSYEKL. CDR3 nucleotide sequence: TGCGCCAGCAGCCGGGACTTTTCCTTCACAGATACGCAGTATTTT. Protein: CASSRDFSFTDTQYF.

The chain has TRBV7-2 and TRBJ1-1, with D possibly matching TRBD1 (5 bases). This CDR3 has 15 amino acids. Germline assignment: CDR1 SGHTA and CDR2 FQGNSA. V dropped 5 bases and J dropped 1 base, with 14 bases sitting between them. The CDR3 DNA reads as TGTGCCAGCAGCCTTGGGGACGGATGGAACACTGAAGCTTTCTTT. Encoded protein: CASSLGDGWNTEAFF.

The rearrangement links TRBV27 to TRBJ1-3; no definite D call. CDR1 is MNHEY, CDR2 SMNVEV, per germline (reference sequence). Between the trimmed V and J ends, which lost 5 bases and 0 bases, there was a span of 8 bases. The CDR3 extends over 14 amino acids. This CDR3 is CASSLHYSGNTIYF. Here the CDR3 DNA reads TGTGCCAGCAGTCTACACTACTCTGGAAACACCATATATTTT.

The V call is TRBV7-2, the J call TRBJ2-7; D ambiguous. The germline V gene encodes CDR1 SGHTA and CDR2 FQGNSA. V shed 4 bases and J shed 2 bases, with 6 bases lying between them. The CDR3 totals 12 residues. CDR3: CASSYHPYEQYF. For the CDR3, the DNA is TGTGCCAGCAGCTACCATCCCTACGAGCAGTACTTC.

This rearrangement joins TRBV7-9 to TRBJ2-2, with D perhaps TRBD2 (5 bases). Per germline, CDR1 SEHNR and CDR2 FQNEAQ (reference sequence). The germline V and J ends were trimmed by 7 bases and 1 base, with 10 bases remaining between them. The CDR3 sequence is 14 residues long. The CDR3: CASKSAGNTGELFF. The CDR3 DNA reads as TGTGCCAGCAAGTCTGCGGGGAACACCGGGGAGCTGTTTTTT.

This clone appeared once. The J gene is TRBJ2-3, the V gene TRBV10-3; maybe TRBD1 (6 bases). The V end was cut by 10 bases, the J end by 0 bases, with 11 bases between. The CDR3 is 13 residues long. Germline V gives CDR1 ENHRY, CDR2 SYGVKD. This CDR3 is CASTGPSTDTQYF. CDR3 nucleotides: TGTGCCAGTACAGGGCCAAGCACAGATACGCAGTATTTT.